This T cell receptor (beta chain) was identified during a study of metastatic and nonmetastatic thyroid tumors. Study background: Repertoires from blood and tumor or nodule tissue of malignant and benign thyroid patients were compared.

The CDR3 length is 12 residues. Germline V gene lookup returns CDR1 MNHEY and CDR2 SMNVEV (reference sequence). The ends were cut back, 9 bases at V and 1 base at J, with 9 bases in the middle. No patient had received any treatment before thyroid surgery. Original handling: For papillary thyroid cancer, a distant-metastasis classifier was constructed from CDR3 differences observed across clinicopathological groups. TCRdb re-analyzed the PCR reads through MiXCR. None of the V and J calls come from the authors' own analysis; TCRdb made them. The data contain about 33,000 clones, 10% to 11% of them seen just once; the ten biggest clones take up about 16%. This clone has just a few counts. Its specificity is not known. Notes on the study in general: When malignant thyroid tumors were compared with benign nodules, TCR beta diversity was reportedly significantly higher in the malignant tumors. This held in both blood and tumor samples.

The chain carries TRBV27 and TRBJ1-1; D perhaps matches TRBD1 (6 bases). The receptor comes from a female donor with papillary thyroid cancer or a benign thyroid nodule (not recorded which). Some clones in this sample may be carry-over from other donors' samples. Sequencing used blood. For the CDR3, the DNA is TGTGCCAGTGGGGGGCCGAACACTGAAGCTTTCTTT. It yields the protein CASGGPNTEAFF.